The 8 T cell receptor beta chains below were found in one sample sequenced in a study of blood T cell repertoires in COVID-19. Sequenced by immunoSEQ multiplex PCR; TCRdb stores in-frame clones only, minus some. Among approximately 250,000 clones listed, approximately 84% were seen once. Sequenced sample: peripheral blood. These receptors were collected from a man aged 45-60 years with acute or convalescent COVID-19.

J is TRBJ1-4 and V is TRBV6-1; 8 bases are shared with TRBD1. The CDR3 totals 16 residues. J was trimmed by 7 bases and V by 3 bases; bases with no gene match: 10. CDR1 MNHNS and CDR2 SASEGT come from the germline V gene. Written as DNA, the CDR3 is TGTGCCAGCAGTGAGGACAGGGCGCGTGGTGGTGAAAAACTGTTTTTT. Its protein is CASSEDRARGGEKLFF.

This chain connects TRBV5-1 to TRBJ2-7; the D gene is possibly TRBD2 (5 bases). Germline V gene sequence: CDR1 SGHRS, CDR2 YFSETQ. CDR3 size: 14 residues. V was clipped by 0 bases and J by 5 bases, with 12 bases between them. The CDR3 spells CASSLASLGDEQYF. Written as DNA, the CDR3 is TGCGCCAGCAGCTTGGCCTCCCTCGGGGACGAGCAGTACTTC.

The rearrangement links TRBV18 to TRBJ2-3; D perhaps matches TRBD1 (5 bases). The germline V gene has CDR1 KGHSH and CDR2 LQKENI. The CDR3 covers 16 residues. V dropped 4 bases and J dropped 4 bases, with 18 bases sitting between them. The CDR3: CASSRLGQGSSDTQYF. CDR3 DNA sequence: TGTGCCAGCTCACGACTTGGGCAGGGAAGCTCAGATACGCAGTATTTT.

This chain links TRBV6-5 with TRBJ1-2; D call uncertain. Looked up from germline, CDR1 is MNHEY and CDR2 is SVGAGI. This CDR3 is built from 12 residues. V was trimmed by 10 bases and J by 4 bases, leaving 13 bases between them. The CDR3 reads CAISTGGYGYTF. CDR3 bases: TGTGCCATTTCGACGGGAGGCTATGGCTACACCTTC.

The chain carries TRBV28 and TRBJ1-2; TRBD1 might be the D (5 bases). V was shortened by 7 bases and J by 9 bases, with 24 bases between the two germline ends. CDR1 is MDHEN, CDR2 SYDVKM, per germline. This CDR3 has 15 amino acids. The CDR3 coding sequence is TGTGCCAGCACCCAACTCCGGGGGGATCCACTACGCTACACCTTC. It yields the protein CASTQLRGDPLRYTF.

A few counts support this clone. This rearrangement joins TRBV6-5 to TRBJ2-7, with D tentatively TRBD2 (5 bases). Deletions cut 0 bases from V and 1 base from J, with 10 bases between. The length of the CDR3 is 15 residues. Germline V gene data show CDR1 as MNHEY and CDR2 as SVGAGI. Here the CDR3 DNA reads TGTGCCAGCAGTTACTCGACACGGGGTTCCTACGAGCAGTACTTC. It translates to CASSYSTRGSYEQYF.

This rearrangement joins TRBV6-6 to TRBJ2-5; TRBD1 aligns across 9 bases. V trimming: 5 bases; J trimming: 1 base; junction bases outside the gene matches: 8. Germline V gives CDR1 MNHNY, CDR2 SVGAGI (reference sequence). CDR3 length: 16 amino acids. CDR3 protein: CASSHPGQGFQETQYF. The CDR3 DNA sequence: TGTGCCAGCAGTCACCCGGGACAGGGATTCCAAGAGACCCAGTACTTC.

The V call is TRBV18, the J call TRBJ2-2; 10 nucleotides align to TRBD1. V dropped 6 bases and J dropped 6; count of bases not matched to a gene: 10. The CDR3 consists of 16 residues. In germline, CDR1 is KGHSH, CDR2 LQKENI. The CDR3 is CASSGQGQRGSGELFF. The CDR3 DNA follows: TGTGCCAGCTCGGGACAGGGGCAGCGCGGCTCCGGGGAGCTGTTTTTT.